Reported below is one T cell receptor beta chain. The sample holds other DNA sequences that translate to the same CDR3. These data come from a study of blood T cell repertoires in COVID-19. Study-level information: Researchers got acute and convalescent COVID-19 samples from the United States, Italy and Spain.

CDR3 size: 15 residues. V shed 1 base and J 5 bases; nucleotides not matched to a gene: 2. Germline values: CDR1 SGHNT, CDR2 YENEEA. Under the authors' procedure: Nucleated cell counts were estimated from reference gene primer amplification. Assay: immunoSEQ multiplex PCR; the TCRdb copy retains only in-frame clones and omits some. The V and J calls and clone size come from that table; D and trimming were worked out from the DNA. The data contain under 250,000 clones, over 75% of them singletons. The V call is TRBV11-3, the J call TRBJ2-1; 10 bases line up with TRBD1. Sequenced: PBMCs or T cells enriched from blood (not recorded which). The source is a woman between 35 and 50 years old who had been exposed to COVID-19. CDR3 DNA: TGTGCCAGCAGCTTAGGACAGGGGGCCAACAATGAGCAGTTCTTC. This sequence encodes CASSLGQGANNEQFF. Based on the CDR3 plus reference TRBV11-3 and TRBJ2-1, the full variable domain is EAGVVQSPRYKIIEKKQPVAFWCNPISGHNTLYWYLQNLGQGPELLIRYENEEAVDDSQLPKDRFSAERLKGVDSTLKIQPAELGDSAVYLCASSLGQGANNEQFFGPGTRLTVL.